A single sample is the source of the 17 T cell receptor beta chains below, sequenced in a study of cytomegalovirus exposure and HLA in healthy donors. The PCR contained 60 Vbeta and 13 Jbeta primers. Measured with immunoSEQ multiplex PCR; TCRdb has only the in-frame clones, and not every one. The sample yields about 85,000 clones, around 69% seen once. Source material: PBMCs. The receptors come from a man between 25 and 39 years old in good health and CMV-seronegative.

In its sample, this clone was seen a few times. The chain recombines TRBV5-1 with TRBJ2-2; 7 positions match TRBD1. Per germline, CDR1 SGHRS and CDR2 YFSETQ. V shed 5 bases, J shed 6 bases, and the junction held 7 bases outside the gene matches. CDR3 length: 14 amino acids. The CDR3: CASRPTGVPGELFF. In DNA, the CDR3 is TGCGCCAGCAGGCCTACAGGGGTACCCGGGGAGCTGTTTTTT.

This sequence joins TRBV6-5 and TRBJ2-5, with 8 bases fitting TRBD2. CDR3 length: 16 residues. Unmatched junction bases numbered 4, after V lost 0 bases and J lost 1 base. CDR1 is MNHEY and CDR2 is SVGAGI in the germline V gene. The CDR3 coding sequence is TGTGCCAGCAGTTACTCTGGACGGGGGGGCCAAGAGACCCAGTACTTC. Protein sequence: CASSYSGRGGQETQYF.

The CDR3 loop is CSVEPVGVGELFF. The CDR3 DNA reads TGCAGCGTTGAACCCGTAGGGGTCGGGGAGCTGTTTTTT. The rearrangement uses TRBV29-1 and TRBJ2-2; the D gene is possibly TRBD1 (5 bases). Germline lookup yields CDR1 SQVTM and CDR2 ANQGSEA. V was trimmed by 2 bases and J by 7 bases, leaving 11 bases between them. The CDR3 is 13 residues long.

This clone was observed a few times. The V and J genes are TRBV7-3 and TRBJ2-3; D gene ambiguous. Germline assignment: CDR1 SGHTA and CDR2 FQGTGA. This CDR3 spans 12 amino acids. V was trimmed by 4 bases and J by 4 bases, leaving 6 bases between them. The CDR3 loop reads CASSSESDTQYF. The CDR3 region has the DNA TGTGCCAGCAGCTCGGAGTCAGATACGCAGTATTTT.

This clone was seen more than once but under ten times. This chain connects TRBV25-1 to TRBJ2-7; TRBD1 agrees at 8 bases. CDR1 and CDR2 from the germline V gene are MGHDK and SYGVNS. The CDR3 contains 15 residues. Trimming cost V 3 bases and J 2 bases; bases outside gene matches: 6. Written as DNA, the CDR3 is TGTGCCAGCAGTGAGGCCGGGACAGGTACCTACGAGCAGTACTTC. It is translated as CASSEAGTGTYEQYF.

Only a few counts were recorded for this clone. This chain links TRBV27 with TRBJ1-2, with D uncertain. Germline V gene data show CDR1 as MNHEY and CDR2 as SMNVEV (reference sequence). The CDR3 extends over 14 amino acids. The ends were cut back, 6 bases at V and 8 bases at J, with 19 bases in the middle. The CDR3 loop reads CASSPLSPVIGYTF. For the CDR3, the DNA is TGTGCCAGCAGCCCTTTATCCCCAGTGATCGGCTACACCTTC.

The gene calls are TRBV9 and TRBJ1-2; the D is unclear. Trimming removed 2 bases at V and 5 bases at J, with 10 bases between. CDR3 length: 13 residues. In germline, CDR1 is SGDLS, CDR2 YYNGEE. The CDR3 here is CASSVGAPYGYTF. The CDR3 DNA sequence: TGTGCCAGCAGCGTGGGCGCCCCGTATGGCTACACCTTC. The whole variable domain, filled in from reference TRBV9 and TRBJ1-2, reads DSGVTQTPKHLITATGQRVTLRCSPRSGDLSVYWYQQSLDQGLQFLIQYYNGEERAKGNILERFSAQQFPDLHSELNLSSLELGDSALYFCASSVGAPYGYTFGSGTRLTVV.

The V and J genes are TRBV27 and TRBJ2-3; D is perhaps TRBD2 (6 bases). The CDR3 consists of 12 residues. Between the trimmed V and J ends, which lost 5 bases and 10 bases, there was a span of 13 bases. From germline, CDR1 is MNHEY and CDR2 SMNVEV (reference sequence). CDR3 DNA: TGTGCCAGCAGTCCCCTACCGGGGGCGCAGTATTTT. Translating it yields CASSPLPGAQYF.

V gene TRBV10-3 combines with J gene TRBJ1-5; tentatively, D is TRBD1 (6 bases). The V end lost 0 bases, the J end lost 3 bases, and 12 bases lay between the germline ends. Germline CDR1 and CDR2: ENHRY and SYGVKD. The CDR3 has 16 residues. The CDR3, as DNA: TGTGCCATCAGTGAGTCAGGGGGAGACTCCAATCAGCCCCAGCATTTT. Its protein product is CAISESGGDSNQPQHF.

The chain uses TRBV10-1 and TRBJ2-3; D perhaps matches TRBD2 (5 bases). V lost 5 bases and J lost 6, with 12 bases in between. The CDR3 is 13 residues long. Germline CDR1 and CDR2: WNHNN and SYGVQD (reference sequence). The CDR3 sequence is CASSYGSSDTQYF. The CDR3 DNA sequence: TGCGCCAGCAGTTATGGGAGTTCCGATACGCAGTATTTT.

The genes are TRBV7-9 and TRBJ1-5; 7 bases are a match to TRBD1. The CDR3 is 12 amino acids. V trimming: 4 bases; J trimming: 8 bases; junction bases outside the gene matches: 2. CDR1 is SEHNR and CDR2 is FQNEAQ in the germline V gene (reference sequence). The CDR3 reads CASSSQGEPQHF. The CDR3 DNA sequence: TGTGCCAGCAGCTCCCAGGGGGAGCCCCAGCATTTT.

V is TRBV5-5 and J is TRBJ2-3; tentatively, D is TRBD2 (6 bases). V lost 0 bases and J 0 bases, leaving 11 bases between the germline ends. The CDR3 consists of 16 residues. The V gene's germline CDR1 is SGHKS and CDR2 YYEKEE (reference sequence). Here the CDR3 DNA reads TGTGCCAGCAGCTTGGTTCCCGGGGGTAGCACAGATACGCAGTATTTT. Amino acid sequence: CASSLVPGGSTDTQYF.

The genes are TRBV2 and TRBJ1-4, with D maybe TRBD1 (6 bases). The CDR3 length is 15 residues. The V gene lost 7 bases and the J gene lost 0 bases, with 12 bases spanning the gap. Germline lookup yields CDR1 SNHLY and CDR2 FYNNEI. CDR3 coding DNA: TGTGCCAGCAACAGGGAAGCTACAACTAATGAAAAACTGTTTTTT. This gives the protein CASNREATTNEKLFF.

The chain recombines TRBV7-9 with TRBJ2-5; D possibly corresponds to TRBD1 (8 bases). Germline V gene lookup returns CDR1 SEHNR and CDR2 FQNEAQ (reference sequence). V shed 1 base and J shed 4 bases, with 19 bases lying between them. CDR3 length equals 17 residues. The CDR3 sequence: CASSLGRTGGVVETQYF. CDR3 coding DNA: TGTGCCAGCAGCTTAGGCCGTACAGGGGGGGTGGTAGAGACCCAGTACTTC.

The sample holds one count of this clone. The chain employs TRBV7-2 and TRBJ1-5; 7 bases fit TRBD1. The V segment lost 5 bases and the J segment 3 bases; nucleotides outside the gene matches: 7. This CDR3 spans 15 amino acids. Per germline, CDR1 SGHTA and CDR2 FQGNSA. The CDR3 DNA sequence: TGTGCCAGCAGCCTAAACAGGGGATCCAATCAGCCCCAGCATTTT. Its translation: CASSLNRGSNQPQHF.

The CDR3 bases are TGTGCCACCAGCAGAGATGCAGTTACTAGCGGGAGGGATACGCAGTATTTT. Amino acids: CATSRDAVTSGRDTQYF. The V call is TRBV15, the J call TRBJ2-3; TRBD2 matches at 12 bases. The CDR3 has 17 residues. Germline CDR1 is LNHNV and CDR2 is YYDKDF (reference sequence). Losses at the gene ends were 0 bases for V and 6 bases for J; bases not matched to a gene: 7.

DNA for the CDR3: TGTGCCAGCAAACTAGCGGGTGCCACAGATACGCAGTATTTT. The encoded protein is CASKLAGATDTQYF. V gene TRBV28 combines with J gene TRBJ2-3, with TRBD2 matching 9 bases. V lost 7 bases to trimming and J lost 2 bases; unmatched junction nucleotides: 4. This CDR3 is built from 14 residues. The germline V gene has CDR1 MDHEN and CDR2 SYDVKM. Filled out from reference TRBV28 and TRBJ2-3, the complete variable domain reads DVKVTQSSRYLVKRTGEKVFLECVQDMDHENMFWYRQDPGLGLRLIYFSYDVKMKEKGDIPEGYSVSREKKERFSLILESASTNQTSMYLCASKLAGATDTQYFGPGTRLTVL.